This passage covers 18 T cell receptor beta chains from one sample sequenced in a study of control samples from healthy donors and cancer patients. The data were produced by immunoSEQ multiplex PCR, yet TCRdb's version contains in-frame clones alone and is incomplete. The repertoire includes more than 110,000 clones, about 85% of them detected once, and approximately 9.4% sits in the top ten. The material sequenced was blood. These TCRs come from a woman aged 25 to 39 in good health.

The rearrangement uses TRBV5-6 and TRBJ2-5; D is possibly TRBD2 (6 bases). Germline V gene sequence: CDR1 SGHDT, CDR2 YYEEEE. V was cut by 4 bases and J by 2 bases, with 15 bases left in between. The CDR3 has 15 residues. The CDR3 DNA follows: TGTGCCAGCAGCGGGGACTCTATGGGTCAAGAGACCCAGTACTTC. This translates into CASSGDSMGQETQYF. Together with reference TRBV5-6 and TRBJ2-5, the CDR3 gives the full variable domain: DAGVTQSPTHLIKTRGQQVTLRCSPKSGHDTVSWYQQALGQGPQFIFQYYEEEERQRGNFPDRFSGHQFPNYSSELNVNALLLGDSALYLCASSGDSMGQETQYFGPGTRLLVL.

The CDR3 here is CASSQEIREGRTDTQYF. The CDR3 DNA follows: TGTGCCAGCAGCCAAGAAATCCGGGAGGGCCGCACAGATACGCAGTATTTT. This rearrangement joins TRBV4-2 to TRBJ2-3; 8 bases are shared with TRBD2. V trimming: 0 bases; J trimming: 1 base; junction bases outside the gene matches: 6. The CDR3 has 17 residues. CDR1 and CDR2 from the germline V gene are LGHNA and YNFKEQ.

The rearrangement joins TRBV13 to TRBJ2-7; perhaps TRBD2 as D (6 bases). Trimming shortened V by 0 bases and J by 7 bases, and 13 bases separated the two germline ends. Looked up from germline, CDR1 is PRHDT and CDR2 is FYEKMQ (reference sequence). The CDR3 is 14 residues long. The CDR3 DNA reads as TGTGCCAGCAGCTTAGGAGGAGGGGTACGGGAGCAGTACTTC. Protein: CASSLGGGVREQYF. The full variable domain, rest sourced from reference TRBV13 and TRBJ2-7, is AAGVIQSPRHLIKEKRETATLKCYPIPRHDTVYWYQQGPGQDPQFLISFYEKMQSDKGSIPDRFSAQQFSDYHSELNMSSLELGDSALYFCASSLGGGVREQYFGPGTRLTVT.

V gene TRBV27 combines with J gene TRBJ1-2; 9 positions match TRBD1. Unmatched junction bases numbered 10, after V lost 3 bases and J lost 2 bases. The length of the CDR3 is 17 residues. Germline CDR1 is MNHEY and CDR2 is SMNVEV (reference sequence). CDR3 amino acids: CASSLGGTGIKNYGYTF. In DNA form, the CDR3 reads TGTGCCAGCAGTTTGGGGGGGACAGGGATCAAGAACTATGGCTACACCTTC.

This clone is a singleton in its sample. The chain uses TRBV6-5 and TRBJ1-1; D unresolved. Germline CDR1 and CDR2: MNHEY and SVGAGI. Trimming removed 8 bases from V and 3 bases from J, with 10 bases in between. CDR3 size: 12 residues. The CDR3 spells CASQRVDTEAFF. The CDR3 DNA reads TGTGCCAGCCAGAGGGTAGACACTGAAGCTTTCTTT.

The V gene is TRBV19, the J gene TRBJ2-5; 11 bases line up with TRBD2. Losses at the gene ends were 1 base for V and 1 base for J; bases not matched to a gene: 2. This CDR3 spans 16 amino acids. Germline V lookup: CDR1 LNHDA, CDR2 SQIVND (reference sequence). The DNA of the CDR3 is TGTGCCAGTAGTATAGGGGGGACTAGCGGCCAAGAGACCCAGTACTTC. Amino acid sequence: CASSIGGTSGQETQYF.

V gene TRBV3-1 (or the pseudogene TRBV3-2) combines with J gene TRBJ2-7, with 7 bases matching TRBD1. Unmatched junction bases numbered 5, after V lost 4 bases and J lost 11 bases. CDR1 is LGHDT and CDR2 is YNNKEL in the germline V gene (reference sequence). This CDR3 has 11 residues. The CDR3 sequence is CASSLDRAKYF. DNA of the CDR3: TGTGCCAGCAGCCTAGACAGGGCAAAGTACTTC.

This chain connects TRBV6-5 to TRBJ2-1; D gene ambiguous. The germline V and J ends were trimmed by 6 bases and 9 bases, with 9 bases remaining between them. The CDR3 is 11 residues long. Per germline, CDR1 MNHEY and CDR2 SVGAGI. The DNA for the CDR3 is TGTGCCAGCAGCCACCTCTTTGAGCAGTTCTTC. Translating it yields CASSHLFEQFF.

This CDR3 is CASSPRWGLGNTEAFF. In DNA, the CDR3 is TGTGCCAGCAGTCCAAGGTGGGGTTTGGGGAACACTGAAGCTTTCTTT. The rearrangement uses TRBV27 and TRBJ1-1; D unresolved. V was trimmed by 5 bases and J by 1 base, leaving 17 bases between them. Germline assignment: CDR1 MNHEY and CDR2 SMNVEV (reference sequence). This CDR3 region has 16 residues.

This clone was detected once. The chain combines TRBV28 with TRBJ2-3; D not certain. Germline V CDR1 and CDR2: MDHEN, SYDVKM. Trimming shortened V by 11 bases and J by 1 base, and 10 bases separated the two germline ends. This CDR3 is built from 12 residues. CDR3 amino acids: CALQGGTDTQYF. The CDR3 coding sequence is TGTGCCCTCCAAGGTGGCACAGATACGCAGTATTTT.

The chain couples TRBV13 to TRBJ1-1; D may be TRBD1 (6 bases). V was pared by 5 bases and J by 1 base, with 14 bases between. The CDR3 runs to 15 residues. Germline assignment: CDR1 PRHDT and CDR2 FYEKMQ (reference sequence). In DNA form, the CDR3 reads TGTGCCAGCAGCCCTCCTTTGACAGGGAACACTGAAGCTTTCTTT. This translates into CASSPPLTGNTEAFF. Together with reference TRBV13 and TRBJ1-1, the CDR3 gives the full variable domain: AAGVIQSPRHLIKEKRETATLKCYPIPRHDTVYWYQQGPGQDPQFLISFYEKMQSDKGSIPDRFSAQQFSDYHSELNMSSLELGDSALYFCASSPPLTGNTEAFFGQGTRLTVV.

CDR3 nucleotides: TGTGCCAGCAGTGAAGAACATACCACAGGAAAGCCCCAGCATTTT. It encodes CASSEEHTTGKPQHF. J is TRBJ1-5 and V is TRBV2, with D perhaps matching TRBD1 (5 bases). The V gene lost 1 base and the J gene lost 8 bases, with 15 bases spanning the gap. This CDR3 region has 15 residues. From germline, CDR1 is SNHLY and CDR2 FYNNEI.

V is TRBV6-5 and J is TRBJ1-2; 7 bases are a match to TRBD1. This CDR3 comprises 13 residues. Germline lookup yields CDR1 MNHEY and CDR2 SVGAGI. Trimming took 8 bases from V and 4 from J; bases not matched to a gene: 7. The CDR3 nucleotides are TGTGCCAGCCGCGACAGGGTCGGCTATGGCTACACCTTC. Its translation is CASRDRVGYGYTF.

The rearrangement joins TRBV28 to TRBJ2-5; D is tentatively TRBD1 or TRBD2 (7 bases each). This CDR3 has 15 residues. Germline CDR1 is MDHEN and CDR2 is SYDVKM. V lost 3 bases and J 6 bases, leaving 17 bases between the germline ends. CDR3 coding DNA: TGTGCCAGCAGTTTGGGAGGGACAGTGGGTAAGACCCAGTACTTC. Protein product: CASSLGGTVGKTQYF.

This clone has only one observation. J is TRBJ1-5 and V is TRBV20-1, with 8 bases lining up with TRBD1. Germline values: CDR1 DFQATT, CDR2 SNEGSKA (reference sequence). The V segment lost 3 bases and the J segment 8 bases; nucleotides outside the gene matches: 9. The CDR3 is 14 residues long. The CDR3 region has the DNA TGCAGTGCTAGTCCTCCAGGGGGCGCGAAGCCCCAGCATTTT. Amino acids: CSASPPGGAKPQHF.

The chain joins TRBV21-1 to TRBJ2-7. TRBV21-1 has pseudogene status. The CDR3 covers 16 residues. CDR3 sequence (DNA): TGTGCCAGCAGCGCCCTGGGGGTAGCGAGCTCCTACGAGCAGTACTTC. Protein: CASSALGVASSYEQYF.

CDR3 sequence reads: CASTVAGEQYF. As DNA, the CDR3 is TGTGCCAGCACGGTCGCGGGCGAGCAGTACTTC. The chain employs TRBV2 and TRBJ2-7; weak D call: TRBD2 (5 bases). The germline CDR1 and CDR2 sequences are SNHLY and FYNNEI. Trimming cost V 7 bases and J 6 bases, with 10 bases left between them. The CDR3 has 11 amino acids.

The chain couples TRBV29-1 to TRBJ2-1; TRBD2 agrees at 14 bases. From germline, CDR1 is SQVTM and CDR2 ANQGSEA. Trimming removed 7 bases from V and 8 bases from J; junction bases left unmatched: 10. This CDR3 is built from 15 residues. CDR3 sequence: CSGQGLAGGRDEQFF. The CDR3 coding sequence is TGCAGCGGCCAAGGACTAGCGGGAGGTAGGGATGAGCAGTTCTTC.